Listed below are T cell receptor beta chains from one sample, sequenced in a study of regulatory T cells in long-lasting Graves disease. TCRdb called the multiplex PCR reads again in MiXCR, with one record for every CDR3 protein. In the table there are about 470,000 distinct CDR3 sequences, around 21% of which are singletons. Here the sequenced sample was peripheral blood mononuclear cells (PBMCs), taken when the disease was refractory, from a patient treated with antithyroid drugs. The source is a female donor with Graves disease. Each CDR3 is given with its conserved first and last residue. Fields, in order: clone size, D gene, J gene, V gene, CDR3 protein, CDR3 DNA. The D gene is left open where the match is weak. Clone size appears in some rows only: once, few, many, or a class for an expanded clone.

clone size: few
D gene: -
J gene: TRBJ2-5
V gene: TRBV20-1
CDR3 protein: CSAPPRAGVQETQYF
CDR3 DNA: TGCAGTGCCCCACCAAGGGCTGGGGTCCAAGAGACCCAGTACTTC

clone size: -
D gene: -
J gene: TRBJ2-1
V gene: TRBV19
CDR3 protein: CASSMSAPVVNEQFF
CDR3 DNA: TGTGCCAGTAGTATGTCAGCTCCCGTCGTCAATGAGCAGTTCTTC

clone size: -
D gene: TRBD2
J gene: TRBJ2-7
V gene: TRBV27
CDR3 protein: CASSLLAGQTYEQYF
CDR3 DNA: TGTGCCAGCAGTCTCCTAGCGGGACAAACCTACGAGCAGTACTTC

clone size: many
D gene: -
J gene: TRBJ2-2
V gene: TRBV10-3
CDR3 protein: CAISETGRDTGELFF
CDR3 DNA: TGTGCCATCAGTGAGACGGGACGGGACACCGGGGAGCTGTTTTTT

clone size: many
D gene: TRBD2
J gene: TRBJ2-5
V gene: TRBV27
CDR3 protein: CASSLATSGRTNQETQYF
CDR3 DNA: TGTGCCAGCAGTTTAGCAACTAGCGGGAGGACCAACCAAGAGACCCAGTACTTC

clone size: -
D gene: TRBD1
J gene: TRBJ1-6
V gene: TRBV20-1
CDR3 protein: CSARPWEGTGNSPLHF
CDR3 DNA: TGCAGTGCTAGACCTTGGGAAGGGACAGGGAATTCACCCCTCCACTTT

clone size: many
D gene: TRBD1
J gene: TRBJ2-7
V gene: TRBV27
CDR3 protein: CASSFSTGGYEQYF
CDR3 DNA: TGTGCCAGCAGTTTTAGCACAGGGGGCTACGAGCAGTACTTC

clone size: -
D gene: -
J gene: TRBJ2-7
V gene: TRBV6-2/TRBV6-3
CDR3 protein: CASSYNPTGSSYEQYF
CDR3 DNA: TGTGCCAGCAGTTACAATCCAACAGGTAGCTCCTACGAGCAGTACTTC

clone size: -
D gene: TRBD2
J gene: TRBJ2-7
V gene: TRBV11-2
CDR3 protein: CASSIAAGGPGEQYF
CDR3 DNA: TGTGCCAGCAGCATCGCGGCGGGAGGGCCGGGCGAGCAGTACTTC

clone size: -
D gene: -
J gene: TRBJ1-2
V gene: TRBV5-1
CDR3 protein: CASSLEPDYGYTF
CDR3 DNA: TGCGCCAGCAGCTTGGAGCCAGACTATGGCTACACCTTC

clone size: few
D gene: TRBD2
J gene: TRBJ2-7
V gene: TRBV5-1
CDR3 protein: CASRLADNYEQYF
CDR3 DNA: TGCGCCAGCCGTCTAGCGGACAACTACGAGCAGTACTTC

clone size: many
D gene: -
J gene: TRBJ1-5
V gene: TRBV6-2/TRBV6-3
CDR3 protein: CATSTLSLYSNQPQHF
CDR3 DNA: TGTGCCACCAGTACACTGTCGCTGTATAGCAATCAGCCCCAGCATTTT

clone size: -
D gene: -
J gene: TRBJ2-7
V gene: TRBV14
CDR3 protein: CASSQMAFPNHEQYF
CDR3 DNA: TGTGCCAGCAGCCAAATGGCTTTCCCTAACCACGAGCAGTACTTC

clone size: few
D gene: TRBD1
J gene: TRBJ2-5
V gene: TRBV20-1
CDR3 protein: CSARGQAVAETQYF
CDR3 DNA: TGCAGTGCTAGGGGACAGGCCGTCGCGGAGACCCAGTACTTC

clone size: few
D gene: -
J gene: TRBJ1-1
V gene: TRBV19
CDR3 protein: CASSPLGEANTEAFF
CDR3 DNA: TGTGCCAGTAGTCCCCTGGGGGAAGCGAACACTGAAGCTTTCTTT

clone size: many
D gene: -
J gene: TRBJ1-6
V gene: TRBV30
CDR3 protein: CAWNRESYNSPLHF
CDR3 DNA: TGTGCCTGGAACAGGGAATCCTATAATTCACCCCTCCACTTT

clone size: many
D gene: -
J gene: TRBJ2-2
V gene: TRBV2
CDR3 protein: CASSALQRPNTGELFF
CDR3 DNA: TGTGCCAGCAGTGCTCTTCAGCGCCCGAACACCGGGGAGCTGTTTTTT

clone size: -
D gene: -
J gene: TRBJ2-5
V gene: TRBV20-1
CDR3 protein: CSARDNYQETQYF
CDR3 DNA: TGCAGTGCCAGGGATAACTACCAAGAGACCCAGTACTTC

clone size: many
D gene: -
J gene: TRBJ1-2
V gene: TRBV7-8
CDR3 protein: CASASGLGDYGYTF
CDR3 DNA: TGTGCCAGCGCATCCGGGCTAGGAGACTATGGCTACACCTTC

clone size: -
D gene: -
J gene: TRBJ2-7
V gene: TRBV14
CDR3 protein: CASSLKDKWEQYF
CDR3 DNA: TGTGCCAGCAGCCTTAAGGACAAGTGGGAGCAGTACTTC

clone size: -
D gene: TRBD2
J gene: TRBJ2-1
V gene: TRBV11-2
CDR3 protein: CASSFLREWGEQFF
CDR3 DNA: TGTGCCAGCAGCTTTTTGCGGGAGTGGGGTGAGCAGTTCTTC

clone size: -
D gene: TRBD2
J gene: TRBJ2-1
V gene: TRBV28
CDR3 protein: CASSFAPGTSSRNEQFF
CDR3 DNA: TGTGCCAGCAGTTTTGCCCCCGGGACTAGCTCGAGGAATGAGCAGTTCTTC

clone size: few
D gene: -
J gene: TRBJ2-5
V gene: TRBV5-1
CDR3 protein: CASSFTDLQETQYF
CDR3 DNA: TGCGCCAGCAGCTTTACAGATCTCCAAGAGACCCAGTACTTC

clone size: -
D gene: -
J gene: TRBJ2-7
V gene: TRBV7-2
CDR3 protein: CASSSTYAPYEQYF
CDR3 DNA: TGTGCCAGCAGCTCCACCTACGCGCCCTACGAGCAGTACTTC

clone size: -
D gene: TRBD2
J gene: TRBJ2-4
V gene: TRBV27
CDR3 protein: CASSYLAGDKNIQYF
CDR3 DNA: TGTGCCAGCAGTTACCTAGCGGGTGACAAAAACATTCAGTACTTC

clone size: -
D gene: -
J gene: TRBJ1-3
V gene: TRBV18
CDR3 protein: CASSPGQQKTGNTIYF
CDR3 DNA: TGTGCCAGCTCACCAGGCCAGCAGAAGACTGGAAACACCATATATTTT

clone size: few
D gene: TRBD1
J gene: TRBJ2-7
V gene: TRBV20-1
CDR3 protein: CSAKGASRNEQYF
CDR3 DNA: TGCAGTGCTAAGGGGGCTTCGCGGAACGAGCAGTACTTC

clone size: few
D gene: -
J gene: TRBJ2-7
V gene: TRBV28
CDR3 protein: CASRTGGVLSYEQYF
CDR3 DNA: TGTGCCAGCAGAACGGGCGGGGTCCTATCCTACGAGCAGTACTTC

clone size: -
D gene: -
J gene: TRBJ2-7
V gene: TRBV11-2
CDR3 protein: CASSPNLEGREEQYF
CDR3 DNA: TGTGCCAGCAGCCCTAACTTGGAGGGCCGGGAGGAGCAGTACTTC

clone size: -
D gene: -
J gene: TRBJ2-2
V gene: TRBV5-6
CDR3 protein: CASSLGRNPPGELFF
CDR3 DNA: TGTGCCAGCAGCTTGGGACGGAATCCCCCCGGGGAGCTGTTTTTT

clone size: many
D gene: TRBD2
J gene: TRBJ2-5
V gene: TRBV20-1
CDR3 protein: CSARDGRAMETQYF
CDR3 DNA: TGCAGTGCCCGGGACGGGAGGGCCATGGAGACCCAGTACTTC

clone size: many
D gene: TRBD2
J gene: TRBJ2-5
V gene: TRBV20-1
CDR3 protein: CSAPLAGKETQYF
CDR3 DNA: TGCAGTGCCCCACTAGCGGGAAAAGAGACCCAGTACTTC

clone size: -
D gene: -
J gene: TRBJ2-2
V gene: TRBV30
CDR3 protein: CAWRDGSFRTGELFF
CDR3 DNA: TGTGCCTGGAGGGACGGATCTTTTCGCACCGGGGAGCTGTTTTTT

clone size: many
D gene: -
J gene: TRBJ1-5
V gene: TRBV28
CDR3 protein: CASSLSGLSWVNSNQPQHF
CDR3 DNA: TGTGCCAGCAGTTTATCAGGCCTGTCGTGGGTGAATAGCAATCAGCCCCAGCATTTT

clone size: few
D gene: TRBD2
J gene: TRBJ2-5
V gene: TRBV11-3
CDR3 protein: CASSSGLGGQETQYF
CDR3 DNA: TGTGCCAGCAGCTCCGGCCTCGGGGGGCAAGAGACCCAGTACTTC

clone size: few
D gene: TRBD2
J gene: TRBJ2-5
V gene: TRBV7-2
CDR3 protein: CASSLEWGGSGSETQYF
CDR3 DNA: TGTGCCAGCAGCTTAGAATGGGGCGGGAGTGGGTCAGAGACCCAGTACTTC

clone size: many
D gene: -
J gene: TRBJ1-6
V gene: TRBV5-1
CDR3 protein: CASSPTAGRSPLHF
CDR3 DNA: TGCGCCAGCAGCCCGACAGCAGGGAGGTCACCCCTCCACTTT

clone size: many
D gene: -
J gene: TRBJ1-1
V gene: TRBV11-2
CDR3 protein: CASSHGDTEAFF
CDR3 DNA: TGTGCCAGCAGCCACGGGGACACTGAAGCTTTCTTT

clone size: -
D gene: TRBD1
J gene: TRBJ1-4
V gene: TRBV5-4
CDR3 protein: CASSKGQALNEKLFF
CDR3 DNA: TGTGCCAGCAGCAAGGGACAGGCTCTTAATGAAAAACTGTTTTTT

clone size: -
D gene: -
J gene: TRBJ1-2
V gene: TRBV9
CDR3 protein: CASSPNSRGATYGYTF
CDR3 DNA: TGTGCCAGCAGCCCCAATTCGCGGGGGGCCACGTATGGCTACACCTTC

clone size: -
D gene: -
J gene: TRBJ2-5
V gene: TRBV20-1
CDR3 protein: CSAWAARQETQYF
CDR3 DNA: TGCAGTGCGTGGGCAGCCCGACAAGAGACCCAGTACTTC

clone size: few
D gene: -
J gene: TRBJ1-6
V gene: TRBV27
CDR3 protein: CASSRRGDSYNSPLHF
CDR3 DNA: TGTGCCAGCAGTCGACGGGGGGACTCCTATAATTCACCCCTCCACTTT

clone size: many
D gene: -
J gene: TRBJ2-5
V gene: TRBV12-3/TRBV12-4
CDR3 protein: CASSLASEGLETQYF
CDR3 DNA: TGTGCCAGCAGTTTGGCTAGCGAGGGTTTGGAGACCCAGTACTTC

clone size: few
D gene: -
J gene: TRBJ1-5
V gene: TRBV5-1
CDR3 protein: CASSLEGNNQPQHF
CDR3 DNA: TGCGCCAGCAGCTTGGAAGGGAATAATCAGCCCCAGCATTTT

clone size: few
D gene: -
J gene: TRBJ1-5
V gene: TRBV6-1
CDR3 protein: CASSSKPSLGIYVWNQPQHF
CDR3 DNA: TGTGCCAGCAGCTCTAAACCCAGCCTCGGTATTTATGTATGGAATCAGCCCCAGCATTTT

clone size: -
D gene: TRBD1
J gene: TRBJ1-1
V gene: TRBV5-1
CDR3 protein: CASRRSTGGYRDTEAFF
CDR3 DNA: TGCGCCAGCAGAAGGTCGACAGGGGGTTACCGAGACACTGAAGCTTTCTTT

clone size: -
D gene: -
J gene: TRBJ2-3
V gene: TRBV27
CDR3 protein: CASSYGQSTDTQYF
CDR3 DNA: TGTGCCAGCAGTTACGGACAGAGCACAGATACGCAGTATTTT

clone size: -
D gene: -
J gene: TRBJ1-1
V gene: TRBV7-3
CDR3 protein: CAGSTGSSIGAFF
CDR3 DNA: TGTGCCGGCAGCACCGGATCGTCAATTGGGGCTTTCTTT

clone size: -
D gene: TRBD2
J gene: TRBJ2-1
V gene: TRBV7-9
CDR3 protein: CASRVWGLGAYNEQFF
CDR3 DNA: TGTGCCAGCAGGGTTTGGGGACTAGGAGCCTACAATGAGCAGTTCTTC

clone size: many
D gene: -
J gene: TRBJ2-2
V gene: TRBV6-5
CDR3 protein: CASSYKSGGELFF
CDR3 DNA: TGTGCCAGCAGTTACAAATCCGGCGGGGAGCTGTTTTTT